This TCR beta chain was captured by sequencing in a study of OX40 agonist ivuxolimab in advanced cancers. The CDR3 sequence is 13 residues long. The V and J ends lost 7 bases and 0 bases respectively, with 11 bases between them. The germline CDR1 and CDR2 sequences are SGHRS and YFSETQ. Produced via immunoSEQ multiplex PCR; TCRdb's table is partial and in-frame only. The top ten clones hold under 6% of a sample with over 45,000 clones, over 80% of them seen once. The source of this sequence is an adult with an advanced solid tumor such as melanoma, head and neck, liver or kidney cancer. This sample comprised CD4+ or CD8+ T cells sorted from blood, obtained in a trial of the OX40 agonist ivuxolimab. The rearrangement uses TRBV5-1 and TRBJ2-7, with a weak D call TRBD1 (6 bases). The CDR3 bases are TGCGCCAGCGGAGGACAGCCCTCCTACGAGCAGTACTTC. It translates to CASGGQPSYEQYF.